Each of the 10 T cell receptor beta chains below was sequenced from the same sample in a study of cytomegalovirus exposure and HLA in healthy donors. Primers: 60 Vbeta forward and 13 Jbeta reverse. The repertoire was sequenced with immunoSEQ multiplex PCR; TCRdb's copy has only in-frame clones and lacks some. The listing records around 50,000 clones. The sequenced sample was PBMCs. The receptors were sampled from a woman in her thirties or forties in good health and CMV-seronegative.

The chain couples TRBV7-2 to TRBJ1-1, with 12 bases fitting TRBD1. This CDR3 spans 15 amino acids. Germline assignment: CDR1 SGHTA and CDR2 FQGNSA. V lost 1 base to trimming and J lost 10 bases; unmatched junction nucleotides: 7. The CDR3 loop is CASSLGGTGGSGAFF. The CDR3 nucleotides read TGTGCCAGCAGCTTAGGGGGGACAGGGGGCTCGGGAGCTTTCTTT.

This chain connects TRBV9 to TRBJ1-6, with D hard to call. This CDR3 is 14 amino acids long. Germline V gene sequence: CDR1 SGDLS, CDR2 YYNGEE. Between the trimmed V and J ends, which lost 0 bases and 10 bases, there was a span of 11 bases. The CDR3 region is CASSVGSHRSPLHF. CDR3 DNA: TGTGCCAGCAGCGTAGGTAGTCACCGATCACCCCTCCACTTT.

The chain's CDR3 is CASSRSGGGQETQYF. The DNA of the CDR3 is TGTGCCAGCAGCCGTAGCGGGGGGGGTCAAGAGACCCAGTACTTC. V is TRBV2 and J is TRBJ2-5; 11 positions agree with TRBD2. Germline V gives CDR1 SNHLY, CDR2 FYNNEI. V lost 6 bases to trimming and J lost 2 bases; unmatched junction nucleotides: 5. The CDR3 runs 15 residues.

J is TRBJ1-6 and V is TRBV6-5; D not certain. V shed 5 bases and J shed 9 bases, with 17 bases lying between them. Germline CDR1 is MNHEY and CDR2 is SVGAGI. This CDR3 spans 15 amino acids. In nucleotides, the CDR3 is TGTGCCAGCAGTCGACTGGCGGAGGGTGGTTCACCCCTCCACTTT. Protein product: CASSRLAEGGSPLHF.

The chain couples TRBV19 to TRBJ1-6, with unresolved D. Trimming removed 3 bases from V and 7 bases from J, with 16 bases in between. From germline, CDR1 is LNHDA and CDR2 SQIVND (reference sequence). There are 16 residues in the CDR3. DNA of the CDR3: TGTGCCAGTAGTATGCTGTTCGGGCGGGAGAATTCACCCCTCCACTTT. Amino acids: CASSMLFGRENSPLHF.

The chain employs TRBV7-9 and TRBJ2-6; D is unclear. Germline assignment: CDR1 SEHNR and CDR2 FQNEAQ (reference sequence). Between the trimmed V and J ends, which lost 5 bases and 2 bases, there was a span of 10 bases. The CDR3 loop spans 15 amino acids. The CDR3, as DNA: TGTGCCAGCAGCCCGAGAAATCCTGGGGCCAACGTCCTGACTTTC. This translates into CASSPRNPGANVLTF.

This chain links TRBV5-1 with TRBJ1-6; D call uncertain. V lost 0 bases, J lost 10 bases, and 11 bases lay in between. The germline gives CDR1 SGHRS, CDR2 YFSETQ. The CDR3 has 14 amino acids. CDR3: CASSLGQVSSPLHF. CDR3 bases: TGCGCCAGCAGCTTGGGGCAGGTTTCCTCACCCCTCCACTTT.

The chain has TRBV7-6 and TRBJ2-7; 15 bases are a match to TRBD2. CDR3 size: 15 residues. Trimming at V came to 1 base and at J to 5 bases, leaving 0 bases not matched to a gene. CDR1 SGHVS and CDR2 FNYEAQ come from the germline V gene. The CDR3 sequence is CASSLGTSGRDEQYF. The CDR3 nucleotides are TGTGCCAGCAGCTTAGGGACTAGCGGGAGGGACGAGCAGTACTTC.

As for this clone: Relative to the germline gene, one junction end is altered; a read error may explain this. The chain employs TRBV5-1 and TRBJ2-1, with TRBD2 identical over 12 bases. CDR3 length: 17 residues. Germline CDR1 SGHRS, CDR2 YFSETQ. The CDR3: CASSLETSGGSDNEQFF. The CDR3 DNA sequence: TGCGCCAGCAGCTTGGAGACTAGCGGGGGCTCCGACAATGAGCAGTTCTTC. Combining the CDR3 with reference TRBV5-1 and TRBJ2-1 gives the whole variable domain KAGVTQTPRYLIKTRGQQVTLSCSPISGHRSVSWYQQTPGQGLQFLFEYFSETQRNKGNFPGRFSGRQFSNSRSEMNVSTLELGDSALYLCASSLETSGGSDNEQFFGPGTRLTVL.

The V and J genes are TRBV30 and TRBJ1-2, with D uncertain. Per the germline V gene, CDR1 is GTSNPN and CDR2 is SVGIG (reference sequence). V gave up 0 bases and J gave up 6 bases, with 11 bases separating them. The CDR3 spans 13 residues. CDR3 region: CAWSVSRINGYTF. The CDR3 bases are TGTGCCTGGAGTGTAAGCAGGATCAATGGCTACACCTTC. The full variable domain, in which reference TRBV30 and TRBJ1-2 provide the parts outside the CDR3, is SQTIHQWPATLVQPVGSPLSLECTVEGTSNPNLYWYRQAAGRGLQLLFYSVGIGQISSEVPQNLSASRPQDRQFILSSKKLLLSDSGFYLCAWSVSRINGYTFGSGTRLTVV.